The source of this TCR beta chain is a study of cytomegalovirus exposure and HLA in healthy donors. General study findings and limits: The study listed around 150 cytomegalovirus-associated TCR beta chains.

The table came from immunoSEQ multiplex PCR; TCRdb's copy has only in-frame clones and leaves some out. The top ten clones hold approximately 1.1% of a sample with around 86,000 clones, 90% to 95% of them seen once. Comment on this clone: Its antigen is not known.

The approximately 120-subject validation cohort, separate from the approximately 640-subject first cohort, included the donors. The CDR3 is 16 residues long. Germline V CDR1 and CDR2: SGHTA, FQGNSA. Germline trimming cut 8 bases from V and 9 bases from J; bases unmatched to any gene: 18. Sequenced sample: PBMCs. The source of this sequence is a woman aged 25 to 39 in good health and CMV-seropositive. This chain uses TRBV7-2 with TRBJ2-1; 8 positions agree with TRBD2. CDR3 in amino acids: CASAMEPGRAGGEQFF. CDR3 in DNA: TGTGCCAGCGCAATGGAGCCCGGGAGGGCCGGGGGTGAGCAGTTCTTC.